The clone carrying this T cell receptor (beta chain) was counted ten times or more. Its cognate antigen is unknown. At least 3 on the Clinical Activity Score was recorded for ophthalmopathy patients, who also had NOSPECS grade at least 4 and duration under 3 months. It was uncontrolled infection, other autoimmune disease, pregnancy or lactation that excluded patients. Thyroid ultrasound, orbital computed tomography, clinical symptoms, and serum thyroxine and TRAb underpinned diagnoses. Germline CDR1 SGHVS, CDR2 FNYEAQ. The CDR3 runs 16 residues. The V end lost 5 bases, the J end lost 2 bases, and 17 bases lay between the germline ends. This sample was taken from a study of T cells in Graves' hyperthyroidism and ophthalmopathy. Study-level findings and limits: The model identified upcoming ophthalmopathy a median around 7.1 months ahead of onset.

The source material, RNA transcripts, was used to amplify TCR beta CDR3 regions. The TCR CDR3 first-round RT-PCR relied on the HTBI primer set. MiXCR, applied by TCRdb to the multiplex PCR reads, yields one record per CDR3 protein. This table has fewer than 400,000 distinct CDR3 sequences, more than 12% appearing once. The sequenced material came from blood. The clonotype comes from a man over 45 with Graves' ophthalmopathy. The J gene is TRBJ2-3, the V gene TRBV7-6; no firm D call. The CDR3 region has the DNA TGTGCCAGCAGCCCGCTAGGCGGAGTGTACACAGATACGCAGTATTTT. It encodes CASSPLGGVYTDTQYF.